The 23 T cell receptor beta chains in this list originate from one sample, sequenced in a study of cytomegalovirus exposure and HLA in healthy donors. PCR employed 60 Vbeta and 13 Jbeta primers. This table comes from immunoSEQ multiplex PCR, and its TCRdb copy is limited to in-frame clones, with some not included. This sample has 150,000 to 200,000 clones, with around 73% found just once. The sample comprised PBMCs. The receptors originated from a male donor in good health and CMV-seronegative.

The chain employs TRBV25-1 and TRBJ2-3; 11 positions match TRBD2. The CDR3 sequence is 15 residues long. Germline assignment: CDR1 MGHDK and CDR2 SYGVNS. J gave up 6 bases and V 3 bases, and 5 bases lay outside the gene matches. The CDR3 DNA is TGTGCCAGCAGTGATCTAGCGGGAGGAACGGATACGCAGTATTTT. Translated, it gives CASSDLAGGTDTQYF.

The count of this clone is one. The rearrangement joins TRBV13 to TRBJ1-5; D gene uncertain. CDR1 is PRHDT and CDR2 is FYEKMQ in the germline V gene (reference sequence). Deletions cut 0 bases from V and 7 bases from J, with 13 bases between. The CDR3 extends over 15 amino acids. CDR3 sequence (DNA): TGTGCCAGCAGCTTAGGGGGGAGTGTTAACCAGCCCCAGCATTTT. Protein: CASSLGGSVNQPQHF. Full variable domain (outside the CDR3, taken from reference TRBV13 and TRBJ1-5): AAGVIQSPRHLIKEKRETATLKCYPIPRHDTVYWYQQGPGQDPQFLISFYEKMQSDKGSIPDRFSAQQFSDYHSELNMSSLELGDSALYFCASSLGGSVNQPQHFGDGTRLSIL.

This chain connects TRBV5-1 to TRBJ1-1; tentative D call: TRBD1 (6 bases). The V end lost 5 bases, the J end lost 5 bases, and 19 bases lay between the germline ends. The CDR3 loop spans 15 amino acids. Germline CDR1 and CDR2: SGHRS and YFSETQ. CDR3 DNA sequence: TGCGCCAGCAGGCAAGCGGGACACCCGAGGACTGAAGCTTTCTTT. Translating it yields CASRQAGHPRTEAFF.

V usage is TRBV19 and J usage is TRBJ2-4; 11 bases agree with TRBD1. V shed 7 bases and J 2 bases; nucleotides not matched to a gene: 7. The CDR3 runs to 16 residues. Germline values: CDR1 LNHDA, CDR2 SQIVND (reference sequence). The chain's CDR3 is CASTLGQGVTKNIQYF. CDR3 sequence (DNA): TGTGCCAGTACACTGGGACAGGGGGTTACCAAAAACATTCAGTACTTC. The full variable domain, with the rest looked up from reference TRBV19 and TRBJ2-4, is DGGITQSPKYLFRKEGQNVTLSCEQNLNHDAMYWYRQDPGQGLRLIYYSQIVNDFQKGDIAEGYSVSREKKESFPLTVTSAQKNPTAFYLCASTLGQGVTKNIQYFGAGTRLSVL.

V usage is TRBV5-4 and J usage is TRBJ1-1; weak D call: TRBD1 (6 bases). The CDR3 runs to 16 residues. From germline, CDR1 is SGHNT and CDR2 YYREEE (reference sequence). Trimming took off 3 bases at V and 6 bases at J, with 21 bases between the two ends. The CDR3 DNA is TGTGCCAGCAGCTCCAGACTTCAGGGGACTAATCCTGAAGCTTTCTTT. Its protein is CASSSRLQGTNPEAFF.

This sequence joins TRBV5-8 and TRBJ2-1; 13 bases match TRBD2. This CDR3 spans 19 amino acids. Germline CDR1 SGHTS, CDR2 YDEGEE. Losses at the gene ends were 3 bases for V and 2 bases for J; bases not matched to a gene: 11. The DNA of the CDR3 is TGTGCCAGCAGCTCGGGGACCCGGACTAGCGGGAGTCCCTACAATGAGCAGTTCTTC. Its translation: CASSSGTRTSGSPYNEQFF.

The rearrangement links TRBV27 to TRBJ2-1, with TRBD2 matching over 9 bases. The ends lost 0 bases at V and 9 bases at J; junction bases unmatched: 6. Germline V gene sequence: CDR1 MNHEY, CDR2 SMNVEV (reference sequence). The CDR3 is 15 residues long. The CDR3 spells CASSLSTRGGSEQFF. Written as DNA, the CDR3 is TGTGCCAGCAGTTTATCGACGCGGGGGGGCAGTGAGCAGTTCTTC.

This chain joins TRBV6-1 and TRBJ2-5; 9 bases are a match to TRBD1. V was pared by 8 bases and J by 4 bases, with 8 bases of the junction left unmatched. The germline V gene has CDR1 MNHNS and CDR2 SASEGT. CDR3 length: 14 residues. The CDR3 DNA reads TGTGCCAGCGCGAGACAGGGGGTGGTAGAGACCCAGTACTTC. Translating gives CASARQGVVETQYF.

The rearrangement joins TRBV9 to TRBJ2-1; 11 bases map to TRBD2. The germline gives CDR1 SGDLS, CDR2 YYNGEE. V dropped 0 bases and J dropped 6; count of bases not matched to a gene: 2. The CDR3 runs 15 residues. The CDR3 here is CASSVEGLAGNEQFF. CDR3 nucleotide sequence: TGTGCCAGCAGCGTAGAAGGACTAGCGGGCAATGAGCAGTTCTTC.

V is TRBV5-1 and J is TRBJ2-2, with a tentative D call TRBD2 (5 bases). This CDR3 is 18 amino acids long. Trimming pared 0 bases from V and 1 base from J, leaving 16 bases between. The V gene's germline CDR1 is SGHRS and CDR2 YFSETQ. CDR3 sequence reads: CASSLAGNPKMNTGELFF. The CDR3 DNA is TGCGCCAGCAGCTTGGCCGGGAATCCAAAAATGAACACCGGGGAGCTGTTTTTT.

The chain joins TRBV6-1 to TRBJ1-1, with unresolved D. V shed 3 bases and J shed 1 base, with 9 bases lying between them. Germline-derived CDR1 and CDR2 are MNHNS and SASEGT. CDR3 length equals 14 residues. In nucleotides, the CDR3 is TGTGCCAGCAGTGACGCGGGGAGGAACACTGAAGCTTTCTTT. Translating gives CASSDAGRNTEAFF.

The chain employs TRBV9 and TRBJ2-3; 11 positions agree with TRBD2. Germline CDR1 reads SGDLS; CDR2 reads YYNGEE. Trimming removed 0 bases from V and 6 bases from J; junction bases left unmatched: 3. CDR3 length: 15 residues. CDR3 in amino acids: CASSVGASGGDTQYF. The CDR3 DNA reads TGTGCCAGCAGCGTAGGGGCTAGCGGGGGGGATACGCAGTATTTT.

The rearrangement links TRBV6-5 to TRBJ2-7, with TRBD1 matching 7 bases. This CDR3 is 14 amino acids long. Trimming took 6 bases from V and 1 from J; bases not matched to a gene: 6. Germline V gives CDR1 MNHEY, CDR2 SVGAGI. The CDR3 protein is CASSKTGTSYEQYF. In DNA form, the CDR3 reads TGTGCCAGCAGCAAGACAGGGACATCCTACGAGCAGTACTTC.

V and J are TRBV19 and TRBJ2-3; 11 bases fit TRBD2. V was clipped by 5 bases and J by 4 bases; unmatched bases: 2. Germline V lookup: CDR1 LNHDA, CDR2 SQIVND (reference sequence). The CDR3 loop spans 14 amino acids. CDR3 coding DNA: TGTGCCAGTAGTGTTAGCGGGAGGGCAGATACGCAGTATTTT. Translation: CASSVSGRADTQYF. Looking up the rest from reference TRBV19 and TRBJ2-3 gives the full variable domain: DGGITQSPKYLFRKEGQNVTLSCEQNLNHDAMYWYRQDPGQGLRLIYYSQIVNDFQKGDIAEGYSVSREKKESFPLTVTSAQKNPTAFYLCASSVSGRADTQYFGPGTRLTVL.

This chain connects TRBV7-2 to TRBJ1-4; 8 bases are a match to TRBD1. CDR1 and CDR2 (germline): SGHTA, FQGNSA. CDR3 size: 15 residues. Trimming at V came to 8 bases and at J to 3 bases, leaving 8 bases not matched to a gene. CDR3 region: CASGPGGSANEKLFF. CDR3 nucleotides: TGTGCCAGCGGGCCAGGGGGCTCGGCTAATGAAAAACTGTTTTTT.

J is TRBJ2-3 and V is TRBV2; 8 positions match TRBD1. Germline V gene data show CDR1 as SNHLY and CDR2 as FYNNEI. This CDR3 has 14 residues. The trim removed 5 bases at V and 5 bases at J, leaving 6 bases unmatched. DNA for the CDR3: TGTGCCAGCAGTCGGACAGGGTTCGGAGATACGCAGTATTTT. It specifies CASSRTGFGDTQYF.

This clone appeared a few times. This chain uses TRBV14 with TRBJ2-5, with 7 bases that match TRBD1. Germline loops: CDR1 SGHDN, CDR2 FVKESK. The CDR3 runs 17 residues. J lost 4 bases, V lost 2 bases, and 13 bases had no gene match. The CDR3 region is CASSQSVVQGWSETQYF. CDR3 coding DNA: TGTGCCAGCAGCCAAAGTGTGGTACAGGGGTGGTCAGAGACCCAGTACTTC.

This chain connects TRBV7-2 to TRBJ2-3; TRBD2 matches 11 bases. V lost 2 bases and J lost 6; bases outside the gene matches: 7. Germline V gene lookup returns CDR1 SGHTA and CDR2 FQGNSA. The CDR3 has 16 residues. The CDR3 coding sequence is TGTGCCAGCAGCTTAAAGGGACTAGCGGAGAGGGATACGCAGTATTTT. This sequence encodes CASSLKGLAERDTQYF.

This clone has a single count. This chain uses TRBV7-6 with TRBJ1-2, with D maybe TRBD1 (6 bases). Germline V gene lookup returns CDR1 SGHVS and CDR2 FNYEAQ. Between the trimmed V and J ends, which lost 1 base and 2 bases, there was a span of 11 bases. The CDR3 is 15 residues long. CDR3 nucleotides: TGTGCCAGCAGCTTAGTCCCGACAGGCAACTATGGCTACACCTTC. It yields the protein CASSLVPTGNYGYTF.

The gene calls are TRBV6-5 and TRBJ2-5, with a possible D match to TRBD1 (6 bases). The germline V and J ends were trimmed by 1 base and 5 bases, with 14 bases remaining between them. Per the germline V gene, CDR1 is MNHEY and CDR2 is SVGAGI. The CDR3 contains 15 residues. The CDR3 nucleotides are TGTGCCAGCAGTTACTTGGTGGGGGCTAAGGAGACCCAGTACTTC. It translates to CASSYLVGAKETQYF.

This clone was recorded a few times. The chain employs TRBV7-2 and TRBJ1-2, with 8 bases identical to TRBD1. Per germline, CDR1 SGHTA and CDR2 FQGNSA. Trimming took 2 bases from V and 2 from J; bases not matched to a gene: 7. The CDR3 is made up of 16 amino acids. This chain's CDR3 is CASSLTARQGNYGYTF. In DNA form, the CDR3 reads TGTGCCAGCAGCTTAACAGCCCGACAGGGGAACTATGGCTACACCTTC.

V usage is TRBV19 and J usage is TRBJ2-3, with 7 positions matching TRBD1. Germline V gives CDR1 LNHDA, CDR2 SQIVND (reference sequence). CDR3 length equals 15 residues. V lost 5 bases and J lost 6; bases outside the gene matches: 11. Written as DNA, the CDR3 is TGTGCCAGTAGTCCTTGGAAGGGGGCTGGGGATACGCAGTATTTT. Translation: CASSPWKGAGDTQYF.

The chain uses TRBV5-6 and TRBJ2-5; possible D gene TRBD1, 7 bases. V gave up 5 bases and J gave up 4 bases, with 18 bases separating them. The germline V gene has CDR1 SGHDT and CDR2 YYEEEE. The CDR3 sequence is 15 residues long. The chain's CDR3 is CASSSFDREAETQYF. CDR3 DNA: TGTGCCAGCAGTTCTTTCGACAGGGAGGCAGAGACCCAGTACTTC.